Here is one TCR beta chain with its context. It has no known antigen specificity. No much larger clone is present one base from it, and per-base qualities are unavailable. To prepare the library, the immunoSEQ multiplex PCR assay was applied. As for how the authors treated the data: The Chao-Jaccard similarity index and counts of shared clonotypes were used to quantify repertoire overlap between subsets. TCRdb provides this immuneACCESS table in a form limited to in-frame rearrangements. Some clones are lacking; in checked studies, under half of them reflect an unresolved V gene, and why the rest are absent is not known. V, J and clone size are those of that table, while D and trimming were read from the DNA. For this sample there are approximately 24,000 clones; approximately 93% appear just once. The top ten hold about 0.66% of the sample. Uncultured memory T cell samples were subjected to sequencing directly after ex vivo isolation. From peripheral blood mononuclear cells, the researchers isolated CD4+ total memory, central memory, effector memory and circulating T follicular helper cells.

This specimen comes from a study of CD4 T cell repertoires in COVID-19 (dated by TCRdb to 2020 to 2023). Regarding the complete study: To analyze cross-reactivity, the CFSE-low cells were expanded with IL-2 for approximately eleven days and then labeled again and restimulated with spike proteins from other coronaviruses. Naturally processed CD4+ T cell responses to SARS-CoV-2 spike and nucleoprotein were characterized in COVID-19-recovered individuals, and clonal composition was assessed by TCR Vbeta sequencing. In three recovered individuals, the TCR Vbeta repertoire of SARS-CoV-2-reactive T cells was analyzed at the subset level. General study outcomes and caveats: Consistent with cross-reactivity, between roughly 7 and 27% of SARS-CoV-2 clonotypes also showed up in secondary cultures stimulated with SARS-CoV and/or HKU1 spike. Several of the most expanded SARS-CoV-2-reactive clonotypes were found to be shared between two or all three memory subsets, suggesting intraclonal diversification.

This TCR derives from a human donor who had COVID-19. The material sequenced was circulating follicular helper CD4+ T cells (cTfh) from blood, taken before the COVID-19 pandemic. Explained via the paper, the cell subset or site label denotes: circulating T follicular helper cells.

The DNA is as follows: TGTGCCAGCAGTTCGGGACTAGCGGGGTCAGATACGCAGTATTTT. Translated, this is CASSSGLAGSDTQYF. The chain couples TRBV7-7 to TRBJ2-3, with TRBD2 matching 13 junction bases. CDR1 and CDR2 were assigned from the germline V gene (reference sequence) as SSHAT and FNYEAQ. The CDR3 holds 15 amino acids from the cysteine to the phenylalanine. CDR3 DNA only is kept here, 45 bases in frame from base 1. Compared with germline, V lacks 6 bases and J lacks 4 bases; bases without a gene match: 4.